This T cell receptor beta chain was sequenced during a study of blood T cell repertoires in COVID-19. By proportion, this clone is medium-sized. Assay used: immunoSEQ multiplex PCR; TCRdb lists only in-frame clones, some missing. Of 39,000 or so clones detected, around 82% appear once; the ten largest clones hold about 39%. Material: peripheral blood. This TCR was sampled from a man in his forties or fifties with active or convalescent COVID-19.

CDR3 bases: TGCAGCGTTGAAGGTACCGGGACAGGGCCCTCGAACACCATATATTTT. It translates to CSVEGTGTGPSNTIYF. The gene calls are TRBV29-1 and TRBJ1-3; 9 nucleotides line up with TRBD1. This CDR3 spans 16 amino acids. V was clipped by 1 base and J by 7 bases; unmatched bases: 11. CDR1 and CDR2 (germline): SQVTM, ANQGSEA. Based on the CDR3 plus reference TRBV29-1 and TRBJ1-3, the full variable domain is SAVISQKPSRDICQRGTSLTIQCQVDSQVTMMFWYRQQPGQSLTLIATANQGSEATYESGFVIDKFPISRPNLTFSTLTVSNMSPEDSSIYLCSVEGTGTGPSNTIYFGEGSWLTVV.